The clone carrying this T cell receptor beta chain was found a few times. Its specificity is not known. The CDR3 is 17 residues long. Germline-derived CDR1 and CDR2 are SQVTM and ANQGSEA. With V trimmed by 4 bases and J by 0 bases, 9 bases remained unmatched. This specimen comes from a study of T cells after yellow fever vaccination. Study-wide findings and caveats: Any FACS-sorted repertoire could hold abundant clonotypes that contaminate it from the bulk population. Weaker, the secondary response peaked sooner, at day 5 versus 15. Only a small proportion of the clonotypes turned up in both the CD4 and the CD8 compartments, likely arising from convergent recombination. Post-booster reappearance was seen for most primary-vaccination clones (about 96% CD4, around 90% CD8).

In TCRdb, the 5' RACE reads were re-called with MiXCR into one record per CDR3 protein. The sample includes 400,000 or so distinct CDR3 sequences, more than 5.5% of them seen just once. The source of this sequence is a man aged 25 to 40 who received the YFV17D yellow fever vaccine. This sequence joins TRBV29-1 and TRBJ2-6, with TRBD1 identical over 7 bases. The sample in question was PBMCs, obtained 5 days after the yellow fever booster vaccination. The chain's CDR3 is CSVGTWDSGSGANVLTF. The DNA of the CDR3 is TGCAGCGTTGGGACTTGGGACAGCGGCTCTGGGGCCAACGTCCTGACTTTC.